This T cell receptor (beta chain) is from a study of early T cells in non-severe SARS-CoV-2 infection. Study as a whole: Sequencing of unsorted whole blood was done on bulk RNA, leaving chains unpaired. Study-wide results and limits: Database matching using VDJdb favored anti-spike CD8 responses, with private and CD4 specificities left missing.

Trimming took off 2 bases at V and 7 bases at J, with 17 bases between the two ends. This CDR3 is built from 15 residues. CDR1 and CDR2 (germline): GTSNPN, SVGIG (reference sequence). Concerning this clonotype itself: The antigen is unknown.

In the library, individual cDNA molecules carried attached unique molecular identifiers. TCRdb redid the calling of the 5' RACE reads with MiXCR, one entry per CDR3 protein. The sample lists roughly 35,000 distinct CDR3 sequences, approximately 6.9% occurring once. The sequencing input was whole blood. The rearrangement joins TRBV30 to TRBJ1-4; perhaps TRBD1 as D (5 bases). The TCR originated in an adult who was a healthcare worker with PCR-confirmed SARS-CoV-2 infection or an uninfected control (not recorded which). The CDR3 coding sequence is TGTGCCTGGAGTCCGCCGCTCACAGGACCTGAAAAACTGTTTTTT. Translation: CAWSPPLTGPEKLFF.